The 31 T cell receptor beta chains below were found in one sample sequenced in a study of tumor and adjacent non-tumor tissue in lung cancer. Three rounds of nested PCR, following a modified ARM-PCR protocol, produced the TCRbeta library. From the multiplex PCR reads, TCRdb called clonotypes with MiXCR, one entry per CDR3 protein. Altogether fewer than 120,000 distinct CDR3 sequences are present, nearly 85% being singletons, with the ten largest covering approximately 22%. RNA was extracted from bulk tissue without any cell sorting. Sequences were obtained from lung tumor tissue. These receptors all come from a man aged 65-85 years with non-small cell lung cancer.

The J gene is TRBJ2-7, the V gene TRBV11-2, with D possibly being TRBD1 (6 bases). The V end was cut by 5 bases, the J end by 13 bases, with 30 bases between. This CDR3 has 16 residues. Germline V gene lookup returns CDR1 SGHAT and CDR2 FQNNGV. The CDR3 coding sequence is TGTGCCAGCAGCCCCTCCGCCGGGACACCAACCTACGAGGAATACTTC. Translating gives CASSPSAGTPTYEEYF.

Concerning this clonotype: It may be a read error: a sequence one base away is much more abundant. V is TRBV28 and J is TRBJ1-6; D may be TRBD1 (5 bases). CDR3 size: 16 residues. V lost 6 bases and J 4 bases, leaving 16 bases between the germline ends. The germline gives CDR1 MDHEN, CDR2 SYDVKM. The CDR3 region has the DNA TGTGCCAGCAGAGCTGGTGGGGCGGGTTATAATTCACCCCTCCACTTT. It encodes CASRAGGAGYNSPLHF.

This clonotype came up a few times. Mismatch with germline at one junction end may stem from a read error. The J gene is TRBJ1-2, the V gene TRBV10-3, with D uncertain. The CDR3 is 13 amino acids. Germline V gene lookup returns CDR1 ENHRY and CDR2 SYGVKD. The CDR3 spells CAISESSNYGYTF. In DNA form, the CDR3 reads TGTGCCATCAGTGAGTCGTCCAACTATGGTTACACCTTC.

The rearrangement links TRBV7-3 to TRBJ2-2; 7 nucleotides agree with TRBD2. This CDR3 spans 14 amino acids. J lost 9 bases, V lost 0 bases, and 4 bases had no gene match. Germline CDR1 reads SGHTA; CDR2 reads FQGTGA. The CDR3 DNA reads TGTGCCAGCAGCTTAACTAGCGGGTCAAGGGAGCTGTTTTTT. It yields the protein CASSLTSGSRELFF.

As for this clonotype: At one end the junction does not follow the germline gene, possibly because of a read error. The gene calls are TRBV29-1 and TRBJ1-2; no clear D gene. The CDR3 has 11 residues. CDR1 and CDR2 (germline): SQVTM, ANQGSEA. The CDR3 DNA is TGCAGCGTGACAATTAACTATGGCTATACCTTC. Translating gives CSVTINYGYTF.

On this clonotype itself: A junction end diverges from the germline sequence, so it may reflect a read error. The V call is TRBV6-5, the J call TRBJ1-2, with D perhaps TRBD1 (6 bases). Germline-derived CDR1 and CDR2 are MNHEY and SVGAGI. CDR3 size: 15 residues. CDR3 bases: TGTGCCAGCAGCCACCATAGGGGGAGGGACTATGGCCACACCTTC. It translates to CASSHHRGRDYGHTF.

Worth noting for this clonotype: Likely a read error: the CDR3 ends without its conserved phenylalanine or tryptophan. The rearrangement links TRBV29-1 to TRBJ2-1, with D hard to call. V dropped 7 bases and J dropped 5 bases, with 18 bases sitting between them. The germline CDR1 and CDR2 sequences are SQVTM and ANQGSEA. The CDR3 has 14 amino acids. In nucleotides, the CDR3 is TGCAGCGCTGTGGGGAAGGGCTCAAACAATGAGCAGTTCCTC. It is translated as CSAVGKGSNNEQFL.

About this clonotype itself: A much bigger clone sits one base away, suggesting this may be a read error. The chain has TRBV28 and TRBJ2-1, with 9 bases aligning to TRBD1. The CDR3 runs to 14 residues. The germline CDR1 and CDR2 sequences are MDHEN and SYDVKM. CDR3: CVSRPGQGRNEQFF. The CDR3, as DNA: TGTGTCAGCAGACCCGGACAGGGGAGGAATGAGCAGTTCTTC. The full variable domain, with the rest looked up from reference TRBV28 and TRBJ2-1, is DVKVTQSSRYLVKRTGEKVFLECVQDMDHENMFWYRQDPGLGLRLIYFSYDVKMKEKGDIPEGYSVSREKKERFSLILESASTNQTSMYLCVSRPGQGRNEQFFGPGTRLTVL.

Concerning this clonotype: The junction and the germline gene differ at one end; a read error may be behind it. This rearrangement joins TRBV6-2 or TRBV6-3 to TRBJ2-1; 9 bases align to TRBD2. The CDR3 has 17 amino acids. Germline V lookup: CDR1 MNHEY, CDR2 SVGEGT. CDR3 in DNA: TGTACCAGCAGTTACTCGTTAAGCGGGAGGACCACTAATGAGCAGTTCTTC. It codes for CTSSYSLSGRTTNEQFF.

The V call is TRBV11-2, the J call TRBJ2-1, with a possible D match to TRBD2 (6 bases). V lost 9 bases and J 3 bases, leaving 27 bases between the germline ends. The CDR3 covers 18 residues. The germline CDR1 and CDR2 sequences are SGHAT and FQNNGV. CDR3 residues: CASNLHGRDWAYYNEQFF. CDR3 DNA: TGTGCCAGTAACTTACATGGGCGGGACTGGGCCTACTACAATGAGCAGTTCTTC.

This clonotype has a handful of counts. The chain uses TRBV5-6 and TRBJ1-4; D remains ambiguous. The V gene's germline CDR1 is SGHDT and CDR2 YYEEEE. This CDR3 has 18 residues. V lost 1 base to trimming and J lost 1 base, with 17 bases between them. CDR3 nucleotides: TGTGCCAGCAGCTTGATGGGGTCAACCTTGTTAACTAATGAAAAACTGTTTTTT. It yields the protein CASSLMGSTLLTNEKLFF.

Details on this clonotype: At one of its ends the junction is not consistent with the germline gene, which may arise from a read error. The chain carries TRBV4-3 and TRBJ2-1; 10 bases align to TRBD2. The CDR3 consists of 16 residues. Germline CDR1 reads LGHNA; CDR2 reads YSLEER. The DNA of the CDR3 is TGCGCCAACAGCCAGGATATTAGCGGGAGGTATAATGAGCAGTTTTTC. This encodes CANSQDISGRYNEQFF.

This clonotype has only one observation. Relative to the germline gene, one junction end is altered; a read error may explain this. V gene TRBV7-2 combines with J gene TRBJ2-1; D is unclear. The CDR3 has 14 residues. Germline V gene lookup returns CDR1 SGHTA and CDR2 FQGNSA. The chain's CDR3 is CTSSLGFGGNERFF. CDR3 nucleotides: TGTACCAGCAGCTTAGGTTTCGGCGGCAATGAGCGGTTCTTC.

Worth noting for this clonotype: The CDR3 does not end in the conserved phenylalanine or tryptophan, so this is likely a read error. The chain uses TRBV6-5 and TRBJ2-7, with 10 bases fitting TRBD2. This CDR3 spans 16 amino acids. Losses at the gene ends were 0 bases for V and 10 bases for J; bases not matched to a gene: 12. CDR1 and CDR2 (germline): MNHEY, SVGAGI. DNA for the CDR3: TGTGCCAGCAGTTACTCTACCGGGACTAGCGCTCGCGACCAGTACTTA. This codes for CASSYSTGTSARDQYL.

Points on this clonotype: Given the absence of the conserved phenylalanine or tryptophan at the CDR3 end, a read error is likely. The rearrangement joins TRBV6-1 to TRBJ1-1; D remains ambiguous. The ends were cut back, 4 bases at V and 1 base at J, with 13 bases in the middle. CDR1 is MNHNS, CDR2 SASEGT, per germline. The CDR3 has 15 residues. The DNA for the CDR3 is TGTGCCAGCAGTGGAGACGCCATTTGGAACACTGAAGCTTTCATT. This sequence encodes CASSGDAIWNTEAFI.

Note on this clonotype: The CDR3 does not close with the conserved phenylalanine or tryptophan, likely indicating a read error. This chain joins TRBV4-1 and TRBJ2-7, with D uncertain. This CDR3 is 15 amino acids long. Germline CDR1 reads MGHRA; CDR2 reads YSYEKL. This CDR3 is CASSQEDMVSYEQYL. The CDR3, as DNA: TGTGCCAGCAGCCAAGAAGACATGGTCTCCTACGAGCAGTACTTA.

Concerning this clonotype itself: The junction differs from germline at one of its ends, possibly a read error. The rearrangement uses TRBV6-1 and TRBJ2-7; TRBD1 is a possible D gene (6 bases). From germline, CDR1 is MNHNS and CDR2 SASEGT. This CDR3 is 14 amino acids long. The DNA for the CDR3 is TGTACCAGCAGTGAAGCACAGGGAACAAGGGAGCAGCACTTT. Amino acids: CTSSEAQGTREQHF.

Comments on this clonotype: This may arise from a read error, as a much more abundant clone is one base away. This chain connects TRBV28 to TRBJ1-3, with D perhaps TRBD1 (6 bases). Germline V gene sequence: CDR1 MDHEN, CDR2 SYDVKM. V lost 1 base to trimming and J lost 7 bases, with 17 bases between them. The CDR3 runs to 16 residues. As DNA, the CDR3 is TGTGCCAGCAGTTTATTGGGGGGCACCCCGATGAACACCATATATTTT. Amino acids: CASSLLGGTPMNTIYF. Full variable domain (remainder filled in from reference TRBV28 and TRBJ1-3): DVKVTQSSRYLVKRTGEKVFLECVQDMDHENMFWYRQDPGLGLRLIYFSYDVKMKEKGDIPEGYSVSREKKERFSLILESASTNQTSMYLCASSLLGGTPMNTIYFGEGSWLTVV.

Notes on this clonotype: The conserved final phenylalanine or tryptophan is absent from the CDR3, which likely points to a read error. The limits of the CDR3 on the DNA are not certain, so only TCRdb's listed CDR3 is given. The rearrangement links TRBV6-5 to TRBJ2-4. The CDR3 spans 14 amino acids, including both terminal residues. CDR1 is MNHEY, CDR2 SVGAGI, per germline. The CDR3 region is CASSYGAGKNIQYS.

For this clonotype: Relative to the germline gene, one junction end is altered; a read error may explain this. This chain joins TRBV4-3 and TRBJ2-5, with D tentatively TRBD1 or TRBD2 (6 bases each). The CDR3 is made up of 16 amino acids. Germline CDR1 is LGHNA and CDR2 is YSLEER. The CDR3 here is CASSQAGGVGQKTQYF. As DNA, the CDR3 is TGCGCCAGCAGCCAAGCAGGAGGGGTGGGACAAAAGACCCAATACTTC.

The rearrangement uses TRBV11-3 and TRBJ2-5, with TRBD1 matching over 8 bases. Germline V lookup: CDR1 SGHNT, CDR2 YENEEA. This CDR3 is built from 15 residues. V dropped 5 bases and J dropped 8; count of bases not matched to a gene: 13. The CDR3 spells CASSQGQGAQVTQYF. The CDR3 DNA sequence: TGTGCCAGCAGCCAAGGACAGGGAGCACAAGTAACCCAGTACTTC.

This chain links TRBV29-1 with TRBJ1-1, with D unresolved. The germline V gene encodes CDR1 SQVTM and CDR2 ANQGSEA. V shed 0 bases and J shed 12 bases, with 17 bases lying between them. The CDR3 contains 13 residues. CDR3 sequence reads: CSVEDGVTLVTFF. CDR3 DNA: TGCAGCGTTGAAGATGGGGTAACCTTAGTCACTTTCTTT.

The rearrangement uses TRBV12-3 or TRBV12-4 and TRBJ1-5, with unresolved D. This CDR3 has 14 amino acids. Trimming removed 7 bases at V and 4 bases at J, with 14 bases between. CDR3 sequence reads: CASTEAELNQPQHF. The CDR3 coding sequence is TGTGCCAGCACCGAGGCAGAATTAAATCAGCCCCAGCATTTT.

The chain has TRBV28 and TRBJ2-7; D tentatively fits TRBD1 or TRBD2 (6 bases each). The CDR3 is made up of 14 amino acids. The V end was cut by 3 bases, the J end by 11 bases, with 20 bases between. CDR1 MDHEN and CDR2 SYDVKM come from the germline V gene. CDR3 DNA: TGTGCCAGCAGTTTGGGGGCAGGTCTCCGGGAGAAGTACTTC. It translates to CASSLGAGLREKYF.

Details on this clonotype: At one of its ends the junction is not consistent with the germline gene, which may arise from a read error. CDR3 in amino acids: CASSSPGFSDTQYF. The CDR3 nucleotides are TGTGCTAGCAGCTCACCGGGGTTCTCAGATACACAGTATTTT. The gene calls are TRBV11-2 and TRBJ2-3, with D perhaps TRBD2 (5 bases). Per germline, CDR1 SGHAT and CDR2 FQNNGV. The CDR3 covers 14 residues.

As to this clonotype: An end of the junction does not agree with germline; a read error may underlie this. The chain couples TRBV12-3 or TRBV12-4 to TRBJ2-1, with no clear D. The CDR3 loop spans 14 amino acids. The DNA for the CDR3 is TGTGCTAGCAGTTTAACCGGGTCCTACATTAAGCAGTTCTTC. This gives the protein CASSLTGSYIKQFF.

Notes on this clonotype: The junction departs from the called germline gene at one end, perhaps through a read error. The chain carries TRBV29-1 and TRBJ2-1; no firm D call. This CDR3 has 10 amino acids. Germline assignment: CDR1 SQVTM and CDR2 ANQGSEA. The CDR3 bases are TGCAGCAATGGGCACAACGAGCAATTATTC. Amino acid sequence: CSNGHNEQLF.

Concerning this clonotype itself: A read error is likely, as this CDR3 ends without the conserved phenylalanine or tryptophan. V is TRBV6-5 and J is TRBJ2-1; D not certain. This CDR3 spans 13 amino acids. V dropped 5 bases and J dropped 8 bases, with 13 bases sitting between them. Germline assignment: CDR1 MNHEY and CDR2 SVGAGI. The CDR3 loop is CASSESGHDEQFL. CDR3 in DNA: TGTGCCAGCAGTGAGTCCGGCCACGATGAGCAGTTCTTA.

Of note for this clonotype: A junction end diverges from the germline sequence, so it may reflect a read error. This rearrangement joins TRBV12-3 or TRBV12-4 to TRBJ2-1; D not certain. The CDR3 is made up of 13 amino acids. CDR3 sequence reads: CASTLWVGNEQFF. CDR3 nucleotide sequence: TGTGCCAGCACTCTGTGGGTTGGCAATGAACAGTTCTTC.

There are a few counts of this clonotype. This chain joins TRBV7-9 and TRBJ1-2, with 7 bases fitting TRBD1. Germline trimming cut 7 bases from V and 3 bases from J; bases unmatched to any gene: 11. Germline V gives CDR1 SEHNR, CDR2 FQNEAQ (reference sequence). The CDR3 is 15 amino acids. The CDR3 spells CASIRIGTDDYGYTF. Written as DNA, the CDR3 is TGTGCCAGCATAAGAATCGGGACAGATGACTATGGCTACACCTTC.

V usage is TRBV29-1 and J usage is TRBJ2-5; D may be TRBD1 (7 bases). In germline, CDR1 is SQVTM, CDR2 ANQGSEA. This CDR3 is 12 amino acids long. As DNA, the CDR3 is TGCGGCGCTGAGGCAGGGGGGGAGACCCAGTACTTC. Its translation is CGAEAGGETQYF.